What follows are 32 T cell receptor beta chains derived from one specimen sequenced in a study of blood T cell repertoires in COVID-19. Sequenced by immunoSEQ multiplex PCR; TCRdb stores in-frame clones only, minus some. This table has about 28,000 clones, roughly 84% appearing once. Sequenced: peripheral blood. The receptors stem from a man between 65 and 85 years old with active COVID-19.

The genes are TRBV27 and TRBJ2-3, with 10 bases that match TRBD2. The V segment lost 8 bases and the J segment 6 bases; nucleotides outside the gene matches: 14. This CDR3 region has 16 residues. CDR1 MNHEY and CDR2 SMNVEV come from the germline V gene (reference sequence). The DNA for the CDR3 is TGTGCCAGCGCCTTGAGCGGGGGGGCTTTTGGGGATACGCAGTATTTT. It yields the protein CASALSGGAFGDTQYF.

This rearrangement joins TRBV10-3 to TRBJ1-2; 11 bases are a match to TRBD1. Germline-derived CDR1 and CDR2 are ENHRY and SYGVKD. The CDR3 extends over 14 amino acids. Trimming cost V 4 bases and J 4 bases; bases outside gene matches: 2. CDR3 DNA: TGTGCCATCAGTGGGGACAGGGGGACCTATGGCTACACCTTC. This sequence encodes CAISGDRGTYGYTF.

This chain links TRBV28 with TRBJ2-5; 10 nucleotides align to TRBD1. Germline CDR1 and CDR2: MDHEN and SYDVKM. The CDR3 is 15 amino acids. V dropped 3 bases and J dropped 4; count of bases not matched to a gene: 5. Here the CDR3 DNA reads TGTGCCAGCAGTTTCGGACAGGGGGGTGGAGAGACCCAGTACTTC. This sequence encodes CASSFGQGGGETQYF.

This sequence joins TRBV5-4 and TRBJ2-1; TRBD2 might be the D (7 bases). The germline CDR1 and CDR2 sequences are SGHNT and YYREEE (reference sequence). The CDR3 consists of 14 residues. V dropped 0 bases and J dropped 9 bases, with 13 bases sitting between them. CDR3 DNA sequence: TGTGCCAGCAGCTTGGTGGGGGGGCCGAGTGAGCAGTTCTTC. Its translation is CASSLVGGPSEQFF.

The chain joins TRBV12-5 to TRBJ2-7; 8 positions match TRBD2. This CDR3 spans 17 amino acids. Germline loops: CDR1 LGHNT, CDR2 FRNRAP. The J segment lost 2 bases and the V segment lost 0 bases, leaving 9 bases of the junction unmatched. The CDR3 DNA sequence: TGTGCTAGTGGTTTGGTACCCGGCGGGGGGACAACCTACGAGCAGTACTTC. Its translation: CASGLVPGGGTTYEQYF.

This chain joins TRBV9 and TRBJ2-1, with 8 bases matching TRBD2. There are 16 residues in the CDR3. V trimming: 0 bases; J trimming: 5 bases; junction bases outside the gene matches: 7. Germline CDR1 reads SGDLS; CDR2 reads YYNGEE. CDR3 sequence (DNA): TGTGCCAGCAGCGTAGGATCGGGGGGGCCCCACAATGAGCAGTTCTTC. Translated: CASSVGSGGPHNEQFF.

J is TRBJ1-4 and V is TRBV28; 7 positions match TRBD1. This CDR3 region has 14 residues. Germline V gene sequence: CDR1 MDHEN, CDR2 SYDVKM. The ends lost 10 bases at V and 5 bases at J; junction bases unmatched: 10. DNA for the CDR3: TGTGCCACCGCCCAGGGGGGTGCCAATGAAAAACTGTTTTTT. Amino acid sequence: CATAQGGANEKLFF.

Relative to its sample, this clone is medium-sized (0.01 to 0.1%). V is TRBV7-9 and J is TRBJ2-7, with D possibly TRBD1 on 6 matching bases. Trimming removed 3 bases at V and 3 bases at J, with 9 bases between. Germline-derived CDR1 and CDR2 are SEHNR and FQNEAQ (reference sequence). This CDR3 region has 13 residues. The CDR3 sequence: CASSLRGGYEQYF. In DNA form, the CDR3 reads TGTGCCAGCAGCTTGAGAGGGGGCTACGAGCAGTACTTC. Full variable domain (outside the CDR3, taken from reference TRBV7-9 and TRBJ2-7): DTGVSQNPRHKITKRGQNVTFRCDPISEHNRLYWYRQTLGQGPEFLTYFQNEAQLEKSRLLSDRFSAERPKGSFSTLEIQRTEQGDSAMYLCASSLRGGYEQYFGPGTRLTVT.

The chain is built from TRBV5-1 and TRBJ1-1, with 9 positions matching TRBD1. The CDR3 extends over 15 amino acids. The trim removed 1 base at V and 1 base at J, leaving 2 bases unmatched. CDR1 SGHRS and CDR2 YFSETQ come from the germline V gene. In nucleotides, the CDR3 is TGCGCCAGCAGCTTGCAGGGACAGGGGAACACTGAAGCTTTCTTT. Translating it yields CASSLQGQGNTEAFF.

This chain links TRBV18 with TRBJ2-5, with 9 bases matching TRBD2. The CDR3 runs to 17 residues. Germline V CDR1 and CDR2: KGHSH, LQKENI. V shed 5 bases, J shed 3 bases, and the junction held 13 bases outside the gene matches. CDR3 DNA: TGTGCCAGCTCAAGGGGAGCGGGGGGCCCGACGAAAGAGACCCAGTACTTC. This codes for CASSRGAGGPTKETQYF.

The chain carries TRBV11-2 and TRBJ1-1; D is unresolved. V gave up 5 bases and J gave up 4 bases, with 14 bases separating them. The CDR3 contains 14 residues. In germline, CDR1 is SGHAT, CDR2 FQNNGV. CDR3 DNA sequence: TGTGCCAGCAGCCGTCAATGGGAGATCACTGAAGCTTTCTTT. Translated: CASSRQWEITEAFF.

This chain uses TRBV7-6 with TRBJ2-1; 10 positions agree with TRBD2. The ends lost 3 bases at V and 7 bases at J; junction bases unmatched: 9. The CDR3 sequence is 16 residues long. Germline CDR1 reads SGHVS; CDR2 reads FNYEAQ. The CDR3 sequence is CASSLQSGGEGNEQFF. DNA for the CDR3: TGTGCCAGCAGCTTGCAAAGCGGGGGGGAGGGGAATGAGCAGTTCTTC.

The chain carries TRBV18 and TRBJ2-7, with 10 bases lining up with TRBD1. The length of the CDR3 is 14 residues. V shed 5 bases, J shed 4 bases, and the junction held 5 bases outside the gene matches. The germline V gene has CDR1 KGHSH and CDR2 LQKENI. The CDR3 sequence is CASSTGQGKYEQYF. CDR3 in DNA: TGTGCCAGCTCAACGGGACAGGGGAAATACGAGCAGTACTTC.

This sequence joins TRBV9 and TRBJ1-2; 10 bases agree with TRBD1. Unmatched junction bases numbered 13, after V lost 0 bases and J lost 8 bases. CDR3 length: 17 residues. CDR1 and CDR2 from the germline V gene are SGDLS and YYNGEE. Here the CDR3 reads CASSVATRDRGGEGYTF. CDR3 nucleotide sequence: TGTGCCAGCAGCGTAGCTACTCGGGACAGGGGTGGCGAGGGCTACACCTTC. Complete variable domain (other parts from reference TRBV9 and TRBJ1-2): DSGVTQTPKHLITATGQRVTLRCSPRSGDLSVYWYQQSLDQGLQFLIQYYNGEERAKGNILERFSAQQFPDLHSELNLSSLELGDSALYFCASSVATRDRGGEGYTFGSGTRLTVV.

This clone was counted between two and nine times. The genes are TRBV7-9 and TRBJ1-6; 8 nucleotides match TRBD1. V lost 4 bases, J lost 7 bases, and 9 bases stayed unmatched. Per germline, CDR1 SEHNR and CDR2 FQNEAQ (reference sequence). This CDR3 has 16 residues. CDR3 in amino acids: CASSSTSTGDNSPLHF. The CDR3 bases are TGTGCCAGCAGCTCCACCTCGACAGGGGACAATTCACCCCTCCACTTT.

With respect to this clone: Other DNA sequences in the sample encode the same CDR3. This chain uses TRBV3-1 (or the pseudogene TRBV3-2) with TRBJ1-5; a possible D gene is TRBD1 (5 bases). The CDR3 has 15 amino acids. Germline V gene lookup returns CDR1 LGHDT and CDR2 YNNKEL (reference sequence). V lost 3 bases to trimming and J lost 2 bases, with 11 bases between them. The CDR3 region is CASSQGLGGNQPQHF. In nucleotides, the CDR3 is TGTGCCAGCAGCCAGGGGCTGGGTGGCAATCAGCCCCAGCATTTT.

The genes are TRBV4-2 and TRBJ2-2; 11 nucleotides match TRBD1. The germline gives CDR1 LGHNA, CDR2 YNFKEQ. CDR3 size: 17 residues. J was trimmed by 6 bases and V by 3 bases; bases with no gene match: 9. CDR3 in amino acids: CASSQGVDRGLSGELFF. CDR3 sequence (DNA): TGTGCCAGCAGCCAGGGGGTGGACAGGGGGCTATCCGGGGAGCTGTTTTTT.

The rearrangement uses TRBV25-1 and TRBJ1-5, with D possibly being TRBD1 (5 bases). Germline V gene lookup returns CDR1 MGHDK and CDR2 SYGVNS. Deletions cut 6 bases from V and 3 bases from J, with 12 bases between. CDR3 length: 14 residues. The CDR3 sequence is CASSTGRNNQPQHF. CDR3 nucleotides: TGTGCCAGCAGCACAGGACGCAACAATCAGCCCCAGCATTTT.

The chain links TRBV12-3 or TRBV12-4 to TRBJ2-3; tentatively, D is TRBD2 (6 bases). The CDR3 contains 13 residues. V gave up 3 bases and J gave up 3 bases, with 7 bases separating them. The CDR3 region has the DNA TGTGCCAGCAGTTTTCGGGGGACAGATACGCAGTATTTT. Protein product: CASSFRGTDTQYF.

This clone was seen once. The rearrangement links TRBV6-5 to TRBJ2-3; TRBD1 matches at 7 bases. This CDR3 has 15 residues. Germline trimming cut 4 bases from V and 3 bases from J; bases unmatched to any gene: 7. The germline V gene encodes CDR1 MNHEY and CDR2 SVGAGI. The CDR3 spells CASSLGQGETDTQYF. The CDR3 region has the DNA TGTGCCAGCAGTTTGGGTCAGGGGGAGACAGATACGCAGTATTTT.

The chain carries TRBV7-8 and TRBJ2-5; TRBD1 agrees at 7 bases. Germline CDR1 SGHVS, CDR2 FQNEAQ. V shed 5 bases, J shed 5 bases, and the junction held 11 bases outside the gene matches. There are 15 residues in the CDR3. For the CDR3, the DNA is TGTGCCAGCAGCCCCGACAGGGTTTCAGGGGAGACCCAGTACTTC. Its translation is CASSPDRVSGETQYF. Combining the CDR3 with reference TRBV7-8 and TRBJ2-5 gives the whole variable domain GAGVSQSPRYKVAKRGQDVALRCDPISGHVSLFWYQQALGQGPEFLTYFQNEAQLDKSGLPSDRFFAERPEGSVSTLKIQRTQQEDSAVYLCASSPDRVSGETQYFGPGTRLLVL.

V gene TRBV28 combines with J gene TRBJ1-3; D is undetermined. The CDR3 totals 13 residues. V was trimmed by 2 bases and J by 3 bases, leaving 5 bases between them. Germline-derived CDR1 and CDR2 are MDHEN and SYDVKM. The CDR3 is CASSLINGNTIYF. The CDR3 nucleotides read TGTGCCAGCAGTTTAATAAATGGAAACACCATATATTTT.

The chain is built from TRBV29-1 and TRBJ2-3; TRBD2 agrees at 12 bases. Germline V gene sequence: CDR1 SQVTM, CDR2 ANQGSEA. This CDR3 has 16 residues. With 7 bases clipped from V and 0 bases from J, the junction kept 8 bases outside the gene matches. The CDR3 loop is CSGGGLAGFSTDTQYF. DNA for the CDR3: TGCAGCGGGGGCGGACTAGCGGGATTTAGCACAGATACGCAGTATTTT.

The chain couples TRBV27 to TRBJ2-5, with 7 bases matching TRBD2. Losses at the gene ends were 3 bases for V and 4 bases for J; bases not matched to a gene: 5. The germline gives CDR1 MNHEY, CDR2 SMNVEV (reference sequence). CDR3 length equals 14 residues. CDR3 in DNA: TGTGCCAGCAGTTTGGTCCCTAGCGGAGAGACCCAGTACTTC. The encoded protein is CASSLVPSGETQYF.

The chain is built from TRBV4-1 and TRBJ1-1; 7 bases map to TRBD1. Germline V gives CDR1 MGHRA, CDR2 YSYEKL. After removal of 0 bases from V and 1 base from J, the junction contained 11 bases not matched to a gene. The CDR3 spans 18 residues. CDR3 DNA: TGCGCCAGCAGCCAAGATCTCCCGACAGGGTCCCAGAACACTGAAGCTTTCTTT. Amino acid sequence: CASSQDLPTGSQNTEAFF.

The chain has TRBV2 and TRBJ2-7; D ambiguous. Trimming shortened V by 4 bases and J by 1 base, and 5 bases separated the two germline ends. The CDR3 loop spans 12 amino acids. Germline V gives CDR1 SNHLY, CDR2 FYNNEI. The CDR3 region has the DNA TGTGCCAGCAGTGGAGAATCCTACGAGCAGTACTTC. The encoded protein is CASSGESYEQYF.

The chain joins TRBV6-1 to TRBJ1-1, with 8 bases fitting TRBD1. The CDR3 runs 14 residues. Germline CDR1 and CDR2: MNHNS and SASEGT. After removal of 3 bases from V and 4 bases from J, the junction contained 4 bases not matched to a gene. CDR3: CASSEATGGTEAFF. The DNA for the CDR3 is TGTGCCAGCAGTGAGGCTACAGGGGGCACTGAAGCTTTCTTT.

This rearrangement joins TRBV19 to TRBJ2-4; TRBD2 matches 8 bases. The CDR3 sequence is 15 residues long. The V and J ends lost 10 bases and 5 bases, in that order; junction bases with no gene match: 13. CDR1 is LNHDA and CDR2 is SQIVND in the germline V gene (reference sequence). The DNA of the CDR3 is TGTGCCACCGGGAGGGCGTCCGGCACACAAAACATTCAGTACTTC. It specifies CATGRASGTQNIQYF.

The chain employs TRBV6-5 and TRBJ1-2; D may be TRBD1 (5 bases). The CDR3 covers 11 residues. V lost 6 bases, J lost 8 bases, and 10 bases lay in between. The germline V gene encodes CDR1 MNHEY and CDR2 SVGAGI. In DNA, the CDR3 is TGTGCCAGCAGCTCAGGGATAGGCTACACCTTC. Encoded protein: CASSSGIGYTF.

V gene TRBV5-6 combines with J gene TRBJ2-2; D call uncertain. Trimming shortened V by 1 base and J by 2 bases, and 9 bases separated the two germline ends. Looked up from germline, CDR1 is SGHDT and CDR2 is YYEEEE. The CDR3 runs 15 residues. For the CDR3, the DNA is TGTGCCAGCAGCTTGCGAGAGCTCAACACCGGGGAGCTGTTTTTT. The encoded protein is CASSLRELNTGELFF.

This clone was seen more than once but under ten times. The gene calls are TRBV10-3 and TRBJ2-3; 11 nucleotides align to TRBD2. Trimming removed 5 bases from V and 2 bases from J; junction bases left unmatched: 3. CDR1 and CDR2 from the germline V gene are ENHRY and SYGVKD. This CDR3 is 15 amino acids long. The CDR3 bases are TGTGCCATCAGTTCGACTAGCGGGGACACAGATACGCAGTATTTT. It codes for CAISSTSGDTDTQYF.

This clone was detected once. The rearrangement links TRBV29-1 to TRBJ1-4; 8 bases match TRBD1. The V gene end was trimmed by 6 bases and the J gene end by 7 bases; junction bases not matched to a gene: 7. The CDR3 runs 13 residues. Per germline, CDR1 SQVTM and CDR2 ANQGSEA. The CDR3 sequence: CSVGRGLGEKLFF. Here the CDR3 DNA reads TGCAGCGTGGGCAGGGGGCTCGGTGAAAAACTGTTTTTT.